Each of the 20 T cell receptor beta chains below was sequenced from the same sample in a study of blood T cell repertoires in COVID-19. TCRdb's table, derived via immunoSEQ multiplex PCR, lists solely in-frame clones and lacks some. The repertoire consists of around 440,000 clones, with approximately 88% occurring once and the leading ten covering roughly 12%. Sequenced input: peripheral blood. Receptors originate from a woman in her forties or fifties with COVID-19, enrolled during active disease.

The gene calls are TRBV3-1 (or the pseudogene TRBV3-2) and TRBJ1-2, with a possible D match to TRBD1 (6 bases). Trimming took 4 bases from V and 8 from J, leaving 20 bases between them. CDR1 and CDR2 (germline): LGHDT, YNNKEL (reference sequence). The CDR3 has 15 amino acids. For the CDR3, the DNA is TGTGCCAGCAGCCCGAGTCCACTCAGGACAGAAGGCTACACCTTC. This translates into CASSPSPLRTEGYTF.

The CDR3 DNA reads TGTGCCATCAGTGAGAATACTAGCGGGGGGGCCGGGGAGCTGTTTTTT. Its translation is CAISENTSGGAGELFF. This chain joins TRBV10-3 and TRBJ2-2, with TRBD2 matching 13 bases. The CDR3 sequence is 16 residues long. Germline loops: CDR1 ENHRY, CDR2 SYGVKD. V shed 2 bases, J shed 6 bases, and the junction held 3 bases outside the gene matches.

The chain employs TRBV19 and TRBJ1-2; tentative D call: TRBD1 (5 bases). This CDR3 comprises 13 residues. Germline loops: CDR1 LNHDA, CDR2 SQIVND (reference sequence). Trimming removed 5 bases from V and 2 bases from J, with 9 bases in between. CDR3 DNA: TGTGCCAGTAGTCTTCAGGGAAACTATGGCTACACCTTC. Translated, it gives CASSLQGNYGYTF.

The chain has TRBV20-1 and TRBJ2-7; 9 bases are a match to TRBD1. The length of the CDR3 is 15 residues. Germline trimming cut 3 bases from V and 0 bases from J; bases unmatched to any gene: 6. Germline loops: CDR1 DFQATT, CDR2 SNEGSKA (reference sequence). CDR3 protein: CSASEKGQGSYEQYF. The CDR3 DNA reads as TGCAGTGCTAGTGAGAAGGGACAGGGCTCCTACGAGCAGTACTTC.

This clone was observed a single time. V gene TRBV2 combines with J gene TRBJ1-1; D gene ambiguous. The CDR3 covers 16 residues. The germline CDR1 and CDR2 sequences are SNHLY and FYNNEI. Trimming took 6 bases from V and 2 from J, leaving 19 bases between them. The CDR3 nucleotides read TGTGCCAGCAGCCAACCTAGAGGAGGATTAAACACTGAAGCTTTCTTT. Its protein is CASSQPRGGLNTEAFF.

V usage is TRBV12-3 or TRBV12-4 and J usage is TRBJ1-1, with D maybe TRBD1 (6 bases). The CDR3 loop spans 13 amino acids. V was pared by 6 bases and J by 6 bases, with 14 bases between. CDR3 loop: CASSLGGVAEAFF. CDR3 DNA: TGTGCCAGCAGCCTAGGGGGGGTAGCTGAAGCTTTCTTT.

The count of this clone is one. V usage is TRBV3-1 (or the pseudogene TRBV3-2) and J usage is TRBJ2-2; 7 bases line up with TRBD2. The CDR3 runs 16 residues. Trimming cost V 0 bases and J 6 bases; bases outside gene matches: 7. Germline lookup yields CDR1 LGHDT and CDR2 YNNKEL (reference sequence). CDR3 region: CASSQDNRLASGELFF. The CDR3 nucleotides read TGTGCCAGCAGCCAAGATAATAGACTAGCTTCCGGGGAGCTGTTTTTT.

The rearrangement uses TRBV7-9 and TRBJ2-7, with 9 bases identical to TRBD1. The CDR3 totals 15 residues. V shed 6 bases and J 6 bases; nucleotides not matched to a gene: 12. Germline CDR1 reads SEHNR; CDR2 reads FQNEAQ (reference sequence). The CDR3 region has the DNA TGTGCCAGCAGTTATGAGGCGGGACAGGGCTCCGAGCAGTACTTC. This encodes CASSYEAGQGSEQYF.

V is TRBV12-5 and J is TRBJ2-7, with TRBD1 matching 9 bases. Unmatched junction bases numbered 5, after V lost 4 bases and J lost 4 bases. Germline lookup yields CDR1 LGHNT and CDR2 FRNRAP. This CDR3 region has 14 residues. This chain's CDR3 is CASGSPGQGYEQYF. The CDR3 nucleotides read TGTGCTAGTGGTTCGCCGGGACAGGGTTACGAGCAGTACTTC.

The chain employs TRBV11-2 and TRBJ2-1; TRBD1 matches 7 bases. Trimming removed 1 base from V and 2 bases from J; junction bases left unmatched: 2. Germline assignment: CDR1 SGHAT and CDR2 FQNNGV. CDR3 length: 15 residues. The CDR3 here is CASSLGQGTYNEQFF. Here the CDR3 DNA reads TGTGCCAGCAGCTTAGGACAGGGAACCTACAATGAGCAGTTCTTC.

V is TRBV7-8 and J is TRBJ2-1, with 9 bases fitting TRBD2. V was clipped by 5 bases and J by 9 bases; unmatched bases: 11. Germline values: CDR1 SGHVS, CDR2 FQNEAQ. CDR3 size: 15 residues. CDR3 amino acids: CASSPSVAGATEQFF. Here the CDR3 DNA reads TGTGCCAGCAGCCCCAGCGTAGCGGGGGCCACTGAGCAGTTCTTC.

J is TRBJ2-3 and V is TRBV14, with 9 bases aligning to TRBD2. With 9 bases clipped from V and 1 base from J, the junction kept 11 bases outside the gene matches. Germline V gives CDR1 SGHDN, CDR2 FVKESK. The CDR3 is 16 amino acids. CDR3: CASSSGVSPGTDTQYF. The CDR3, as DNA: TGTGCCAGTTCTAGCGGGGTATCCCCCGGCACAGATACGCAGTATTTT.

The V gene is TRBV7-8, the J gene TRBJ1-4; tentatively, D is TRBD1 (5 bases). Trimming removed 4 bases at V and 0 bases at J, with 15 bases between. Germline V gene sequence: CDR1 SGHVS, CDR2 FQNEAQ. The CDR3 consists of 17 residues. The CDR3 region has the DNA TGTGCCAGCAGCTCCTGGGCGGGGGACCCAACTAATGAAAAACTGTTTTTT. It yields the protein CASSSWAGDPTNEKLFF. Complete variable domain (other parts from reference TRBV7-8 and TRBJ1-4): GAGVSQSPRYKVAKRGQDVALRCDPISGHVSLFWYQQALGQGPEFLTYFQNEAQLDKSGLPSDRFFAERPEGSVSTLKIQRTQQEDSAVYLCASSSWAGDPTNEKLFFGSGTQLSVL.

The chain couples TRBV7-6 to TRBJ2-7; 9 bases align to TRBD1. From germline, CDR1 is SGHVS and CDR2 FNYEAQ. CDR3 length: 14 amino acids. The V and J ends lost 4 bases and 5 bases, in that order; junction bases with no gene match: 6. The DNA of the CDR3 is TGTGCCAGCAGCTCGCCGGGACAGGGAGACGAGCAGTACTTC. Its protein is CASSSPGQGDEQYF.

The rearrangement joins TRBV7-8 to TRBJ1-3; perhaps TRBD1 as D (6 bases). This CDR3 has 16 amino acids. Trimming stripped 1 base from V and 4 bases from J, with 14 bases between. The V gene's germline CDR1 is SGHVS and CDR2 FQNEAQ. Written as DNA, the CDR3 is TGTGCCAGCAGCTTAGGAGGCGGGGGCGAGGGAAACACCATATATTTT. Protein: CASSLGGGGEGNTIYF.

V is TRBV3-1 (or the pseudogene TRBV3-2) and J is TRBJ2-7; TRBD1 is a possible D gene (7 bases). This CDR3 comprises 15 residues. The V end was cut by 2 bases, the J end by 5 bases, with 16 bases between. Germline assignment: CDR1 LGHDT and CDR2 YNNKEL (reference sequence). CDR3 region: CASSQSIARGDEQYF. CDR3 nucleotide sequence: TGTGCCAGCAGCCAAAGCATAGCCAGGGGGGACGAGCAGTACTTC.

The chain uses TRBV2 and TRBJ2-5; 7 bases are a match to TRBD2. V shed 5 bases and J 5 bases; nucleotides not matched to a gene: 5. This CDR3 has 13 amino acids. Germline assignment: CDR1 SNHLY and CDR2 FYNNEI. In DNA, the CDR3 is TGTGCCAGCAGTATTTACGGGGGGGAGACCCAGTACTTC. This sequence encodes CASSIYGGETQYF. Variable domain in full (rest from reference TRBV2 and TRBJ2-5): EPEVTQTPSHQVTQMGQEVILRCVPISNHLYFYWYRQILGQKVEFLVSFYNNEISEKSEIFDDQFSVERPDGSNFTLKIRSTKLEDSAMYFCASSIYGGETQYFGPGTRLLVL.

V and J are TRBV19 and TRBJ1-3; D might be TRBD1 (6 bases). Germline V CDR1 and CDR2: LNHDA, SQIVND (reference sequence). CDR3 length: 16 residues. The germline V and J ends were trimmed by 8 bases and 3 bases, with 20 bases remaining between them. The CDR3 coding sequence is TGTGCCAGTGCGGATCCAGGGGTTTGGTATGGAAACACCATATATTTT. It encodes CASADPGVWYGNTIYF.

This sequence joins TRBV10-3 and TRBJ1-6, with a tentative D call TRBD1 (5 bases). Trimming pared 5 bases from V and 8 bases from J, leaving 22 bases between. Germline-derived CDR1 and CDR2 are ENHRY and SYGVKD. The CDR3 loop spans 17 amino acids. CDR3 sequence reads: CAISFGPGGFRDSPLHF. In DNA form, the CDR3 reads TGTGCCATCAGTTTCGGCCCCGGGGGATTTAGAGATTCACCCCTCCACTTT.

V and J are TRBV6-5 and TRBJ1-2, with 7 bases lining up with TRBD1. Trimming removed 6 bases from V and 7 bases from J; junction bases left unmatched: 8. The germline CDR1 and CDR2 sequences are MNHEY and SVGAGI. This CDR3 contains 13 residues. The CDR3 region has the DNA TGTGCCAGCAGGGGGACAGCGAAAGGTGGCTACACCTTC. Translating gives CASRGTAKGGYTF.